One sample yielded the 18 T cell receptor beta chains listed below, sequenced in a study of blood T cell repertoires in COVID-19 (dated by TCRdb to about 2020). The library was obtained by the immunoSEQ multiplex PCR assay. TCRdb took over this immuneACCESS table, retaining in-frame rearrangements with V and J assigned. Such tables are incomplete; in checked studies, under half of the missing clones stem from an unresolved V gene, and the remainder is unexplained. The sample profile shows about 250,000 clones; more than 75% of them were found once. The ten largest clones represent about 1.7% of the sample. The specimen sequenced was PBMCs or T cells enriched from blood (not recorded which). The receptor set was obtained from a man in his forties or fifties who had recovered from COVID-19.

This chain connects TRBV7-3 to TRBJ1-5, with a weak D call TRBD1 (5 bases). V was cut by 2 bases and J by 7 bases, with 9 bases left in between. The CDR3 runs 13 residues. From germline, CDR1 is SGHTA and CDR2 FQGTGA. The CDR3 loop reads CASSLGAGQPQHF. The CDR3 DNA follows: TGTGCCAGCAGCTTAGGGGCGGGGCAGCCCCAGCATTTT. Filled out from reference TRBV7-3 and TRBJ1-5, the complete variable domain reads GAGVSQTPSNKVTEKGKYVELRCDPISGHTALYWYRQSLGQGPEFLIYFQGTGAADDSGLPNDRFFAVRPEGSVSTLKIQRTERGDSAVYLCASSLGAGQPQHFGDGTRLSIL.

The chain employs TRBV9 and TRBJ1-6; 10 nucleotides match TRBD1. This CDR3 has 19 amino acids. Per the germline V gene, CDR1 is SGDLS and CDR2 is YYNGEE. The V and J ends lost 0 bases and 5 bases, in that order; junction bases with no gene match: 11. The CDR3 loop is CASSVDGTGVGKDNSPLHF. The CDR3 bases are TGTGCCAGCAGCGTAGATGGGACAGGGGTTGGGAAGGATAATTCACCCCTCCACTTT.

The chain joins TRBV9 to TRBJ2-1; TRBD2 agrees at 11 bases. The V gene end was trimmed by 5 bases and the J gene end by 6 bases; junction bases not matched to a gene: 7. Germline CDR1 reads SGDLS; CDR2 reads YYNGEE. There are 15 residues in the CDR3. For the CDR3, the DNA is TGTGCCAGCAGTGAACTAGCGGGAGCCGGCAATGAGCAGTTCTTC. It codes for CASSELAGAGNEQFF.

V is TRBV5-4 and J is TRBJ2-3; 10 positions agree with TRBD2. The CDR3 extends over 16 amino acids. Germline loops: CDR1 SGHNT, CDR2 YYREEE (reference sequence). V trimming: 5 bases; J trimming: 5 bases; junction bases outside the gene matches: 11. CDR3 coding DNA: TGTGCCAGCAGACCAGAGCTAGCGGGGGCTTTAGATACGCAGTATTTT. The encoded protein is CASRPELAGALDTQYF.

The chain couples TRBV18 to TRBJ1-4, with a tentative D call TRBD1 (6 bases). Looked up from germline, CDR1 is KGHSH and CDR2 is LQKENI. V lost 0 bases and J 8 bases, leaving 10 bases between the germline ends. This CDR3 is 14 amino acids long. CDR3 in DNA: TGTGCCAGCTCACCACCGGGGGCCGGCGAAAAACTGTTTTTT. It yields the protein CASSPPGAGEKLFF.

The CDR3 sequence: CASSLDSGVHNEQFF. CDR3 DNA: TGTGCCAGCAGTCTTGATTCAGGGGTCCACAATGAGCAGTTCTTC. This chain connects TRBV6-5 to TRBJ2-1; D may be TRBD1 (6 bases). Germline CDR1 is MNHEY and CDR2 is SVGAGI. The CDR3 covers 15 residues. Trimming left V 5 bases short and J 5 bases short, with 16 bases between.

The CDR3 DNA is TGTGCCAGCAGCCAGACAGGGGGAGCTAACTATGGCTACACCTTC. This translates into CASSQTGGANYGYTF. The gene calls are TRBV4-2 and TRBJ1-2; TRBD1 agrees at 9 bases. V dropped 3 bases and J dropped 0; count of bases not matched to a gene: 2. The CDR3 extends over 15 amino acids. Per the germline V gene, CDR1 is LGHNA and CDR2 is YNFKEQ.

Only one count was recorded for this clone. V gene TRBV11-3 combines with J gene TRBJ2-3; D call uncertain. The germline V gene encodes CDR1 SGHNT and CDR2 YENEEA. This CDR3 has 14 amino acids. The V and J ends lost 2 bases and 5 bases respectively, with 11 bases between them. The CDR3 DNA follows: TGTGCCAGCAGCTTATCTCTTTTCGGAGATACGCAGTATTTT. It codes for CASSLSLFGDTQYF.

The chain has TRBV29-1 and TRBJ2-3; 7 bases agree with TRBD2. CDR3 length: 14 residues. The V gene end was trimmed by 3 bases and the J gene end by 3 bases; junction bases not matched to a gene: 6. Looked up from germline, CDR1 is SQVTM and CDR2 is ANQGSEA. This CDR3 reads CSVETGGGTDTQYF. The CDR3 DNA sequence: TGCAGCGTTGAGACTGGGGGAGGGACAGATACGCAGTATTTT.

The chain links TRBV7-8 to TRBJ2-7, with 8 bases aligning to TRBD2. J lost 6 bases, V lost 2 bases, and 15 bases had no gene match. This CDR3 region has 17 residues. The germline V gene encodes CDR1 SGHVS and CDR2 FQNEAQ. The CDR3 loop reads CASSLRFSGGPGGEQYF. The CDR3 nucleotides are TGTGCCAGCAGCTTAAGGTTTTCGGGAGGGCCTGGGGGCGAGCAGTACTTC.

This rearrangement joins TRBV7-3 to TRBJ2-1; D is perhaps TRBD1 (5 bases). CDR1 is SGHTA, CDR2 FQGTGA, per germline. V shed 5 bases and J shed 1 base, with 12 bases lying between them. The CDR3 totals 15 residues. This CDR3 reads CASSPDRGSYNEQFF. CDR3 sequence (DNA): TGTGCCAGCAGCCCTGATAGGGGTTCCTACAATGAGCAGTTCTTC.

About this clone itself: Other DNA sequences within the sample encode an identical CDR3. The chain employs TRBV7-9 and TRBJ1-5; D gene ambiguous. There are 15 residues in the CDR3. Germline lookup yields CDR1 SEHNR and CDR2 FQNEAQ (reference sequence). Between the trimmed V and J ends, which lost 1 base and 0 bases, there was a span of 7 bases. This CDR3 reads CASSLDSYSNQPQHF. The CDR3 DNA reads TGTGCCAGCAGCTTAGACAGTTATAGCAATCAGCCCCAGCATTTT.

The V and J genes are TRBV30 and TRBJ1-2; perhaps TRBD1 as D (5 bases). The V gene lost 1 base and the J gene lost 4 bases, with 28 bases spanning the gap. The CDR3 has 19 amino acids. Germline CDR1 is GTSNPN and CDR2 is SVGIG (reference sequence). As DNA, the CDR3 is TGTGCCTGGAGTGGTGGACACCGCCAAGATCAATTTGTCTTCTATGGCTACACCTTC. Its protein is CAWSGGHRQDQFVFYGYTF.

The gene calls are TRBV5-4 and TRBJ2-3; 8 nucleotides line up with TRBD2. V was pared by 2 bases and J by 0 bases, with 5 bases of the junction left unmatched. The CDR3 consists of 16 residues. Germline CDR1 and CDR2: SGHNT and YYREEE (reference sequence). The CDR3 sequence is CASSLPPSGSTDTQYF. CDR3 in DNA: TGTGCCAGCAGCTTACCGCCTAGCGGGAGCACAGATACGCAGTATTTT.

The chain employs TRBV11-2 and TRBJ2-3; perhaps TRBD2 as D (5 bases). CDR1 SGHAT and CDR2 FQNNGV come from the germline V gene. With 1 base removed from V and 6 bases from J, the gap between germline ends came to 8 bases. The CDR3 is made up of 13 amino acids. This CDR3 reads CASSLAGTDTQYF. In DNA form, the CDR3 reads TGTGCCAGCAGCTTAGCGGGAACCGATACGCAGTATTTT.

This clone was counted between two and nine times. The gene calls are TRBV19 and TRBJ1-2; the D gene is possibly TRBD1 (5 bases). V dropped 7 bases and J dropped 3 bases, with 15 bases sitting between them. CDR3 size: 14 residues. Germline lookup yields CDR1 LNHDA and CDR2 SQIVND (reference sequence). This CDR3 is CASTLGGMDYGYTF. The CDR3 coding sequence is TGTGCCAGTACCTTGGGGGGAATGGACTATGGCTACACCTTC.

This chain uses TRBV7-9 with TRBJ2-1; 12 bases agree with TRBD2. Germline values: CDR1 SEHNR, CDR2 FQNEAQ (reference sequence). V shed 7 bases, J shed 0 bases, and the junction held 13 bases outside the gene matches. The CDR3 covers 19 residues. The CDR3 is CASTLRGTSGRSSYNEQFF. The CDR3 nucleotides read TGTGCCAGCACCCTACGAGGGACTAGCGGGCGAAGCTCCTACAATGAGCAGTTCTTC.

V is TRBV11-3 and J is TRBJ2-7, with D perhaps matching TRBD1 (6 bases). This CDR3 has 12 amino acids. Germline values: CDR1 SGHNT, CDR2 YENEEA. V was trimmed by 4 bases and J by 3 bases, leaving 7 bases between them. The CDR3 coding sequence is TGTGCCAGCAGCTCGACAGGCTACGAGCAGTACTTC. Protein: CASSSTGYEQYF.